One sample yielded the 21 T cell receptor beta chains listed below, sequenced in a study of blood T cell repertoires in COVID-19. Assay: immunoSEQ multiplex PCR; the TCRdb copy retains only in-frame clones and omits some. The sample lists tens of thousands of clones, around 89% occurring once. Input material: peripheral blood. Every receptor here comes from a human donor in a cohort sampled during active COVID-19.

The J gene is TRBJ2-1, the V gene TRBV5-1; 11 nucleotides line up with TRBD2. V gave up 4 bases and J gave up 4 bases; unmatched junction bases: 4. This CDR3 spans 15 amino acids. Germline CDR1 and CDR2: SGHRS and YFSETQ. The CDR3 loop is CASSRLAGGYNEQFF. The CDR3 DNA follows: TGCGCCAGCAGCCGTTTAGCGGGGGGGTACAATGAGCAGTTCTTC.

J is TRBJ1-2 and V is TRBV6-5, with D possibly matching TRBD1 (6 bases). CDR3 length: 12 amino acids. Germline V gene lookup returns CDR1 MNHEY and CDR2 SVGAGI. The V gene lost 6 bases and the J gene lost 4 bases, with 9 bases spanning the gap. This CDR3 reads CASSRGRYGYTF. Here the CDR3 DNA reads TGTGCCAGCAGCAGGGGCCGCTATGGCTACACCTTC.

The chain links TRBV7-8 to TRBJ2-1, with TRBD1 matching 7 bases. The germline V gene has CDR1 SGHVS and CDR2 FQNEAQ. This CDR3 has 13 amino acids. V shed 5 bases, J shed 5 bases, and the junction held 3 bases outside the gene matches. The DNA for the CDR3 is TGTGCCAGCAGCATGGACAGGAACAATGAGCAGTTCTTC. It is translated as CASSMDRNNEQFF.

The chain carries TRBV7-6 and TRBJ2-1; 9 bases are shared with TRBD2. The CDR3 loop spans 16 amino acids. V gave up 1 base and J gave up 7 bases; unmatched junction bases: 8. Germline V gene data show CDR1 as SGHVS and CDR2 as FNYEAQ. CDR3 nucleotides: TGTGCCAGCAGCTTAGAGTCGCGGGGGGGCTCGAATGAGCAGTTCTTC. Translating it yields CASSLESRGGSNEQFF.

The chain is built from TRBV7-2 and TRBJ1-2; no reliable D call. The V end lost 5 bases, the J end lost 11 bases, and 15 bases lay between the germline ends. The CDR3 covers 12 residues. Germline CDR1 SGHTA, CDR2 FQGNSA. CDR3 in amino acids: CASSARRLGYTF. The CDR3 DNA is TGTGCCAGCAGCGCCAGGAGGCTCGGGTACACCTTC.

V gene TRBV5-1 combines with J gene TRBJ2-4; 8 nucleotides line up with TRBD1. Looked up from germline, CDR1 is SGHRS and CDR2 is YFSETQ. The trim removed 1 base at V and 4 bases at J, leaving 1 base unmatched. The CDR3 runs to 14 residues. This chain's CDR3 is CASSLTGGKNIQYF. Written as DNA, the CDR3 is TGCGCCAGCAGCTTGACAGGGGGGAAAAACATTCAGTACTTC. The full variable domain, with the rest looked up from reference TRBV5-1 and TRBJ2-4, is KAGVTQTPRYLIKTRGQQVTLSCSPISGHRSVSWYQQTPGQGLQFLFEYFSETQRNKGNFPGRFSGRQFSNSRSEMNVSTLELGDSALYLCASSLTGGKNIQYFGAGTRLSVL.

V and J are TRBV7-8 and TRBJ1-4, with TRBD1 as a possible D gene (6 bases). V was shortened by 8 bases and J by 6 bases, with 13 bases between the two germline ends. The germline V gene has CDR1 SGHVS and CDR2 FQNEAQ. The CDR3 runs to 13 residues. The CDR3 loop is CASGGGGYEKLFF. The CDR3 nucleotides read TGTGCCAGCGGAGGGGGGGGCTATGAAAAACTGTTTTTT.

This clone was seen a few times. The genes are TRBV4-1 and TRBJ2-1, with a weak D call TRBD2 (5 bases). The CDR3 is 17 amino acids. Germline CDR1 MGHRA, CDR2 YSYEKL. V lost 4 bases and J lost 0, with 16 bases in between. The DNA of the CDR3 is TGCGCCAGCAGCCGGATAACACAGCGGTTCTCCTACAATGAGCAGTTCTTC. It codes for CASSRITQRFSYNEQFF.

CDR3 residues: CATSRDRQGVSPLHF. DNA for the CDR3: TGTGCCACCAGCAGAGATCGACAGGGGGTTTCACCCCTCCACTTT. The gene calls are TRBV15 and TRBJ1-6, with 9 bases fitting TRBD1. Germline CDR1 reads LNHNV; CDR2 reads YYDKDF (reference sequence). The CDR3 has 15 residues. V shed 0 bases and J 9 bases; nucleotides not matched to a gene: 3.

The rearrangement joins TRBV19 to TRBJ1-1; D uncertain. Germline V gene data show CDR1 as LNHDA and CDR2 as SQIVND (reference sequence). V was shortened by 3 bases and J by 7 bases, with 15 bases between the two germline ends. The CDR3 loop spans 14 amino acids. In DNA form, the CDR3 reads TGTGCCAGTAGTATGATGAGGCGGCAGAGTGAAGCTTTCTTT. Translated: CASSMMRRQSEAFF.

The CDR3 DNA follows: TGTGCCAGCAGCTCCGACAGCGTATGGGAAAAACTGTTTTTT. As protein: CASSSDSVWEKLFF. The chain recombines TRBV7-9 with TRBJ1-4, with TRBD1 as a possible D gene (5 bases). The V end was cut by 4 bases, the J end by 8 bases, with 14 bases between. Germline-derived CDR1 and CDR2 are SEHNR and FQNEAQ (reference sequence). This CDR3 region has 14 residues. The entire variable domain, with the rest obtained from reference TRBV7-9 and TRBJ1-4, is as follows: DTGVSQNPRHKITKRGQNVTFRCDPISEHNRLYWYRQTLGQGPEFLTYFQNEAQLEKSRLLSDRFSAERPKGSFSTLEIQRTEQGDSAMYLCASSSDSVWEKLFFGSGTQLSVL.

This rearrangement joins TRBV5-1 to TRBJ2-2, with TRBD2 matching over 13 bases. Germline V gene data show CDR1 as SGHRS and CDR2 as YFSETQ. CDR3 size: 16 residues. J lost 5 bases, V lost 4 bases, and 5 bases had no gene match. The CDR3 nucleotides are TGCGCCAGCAGCGGGACTAGCGGGAAGGATACCGGGGAGCTGTTTTTT. Protein sequence: CASSGTSGKDTGELFF.

The chain joins TRBV12-5 to TRBJ2-3; 12 nucleotides line up with TRBD1. The CDR3 contains 17 residues. Trimming cost V 3 bases and J 6 bases; bases outside gene matches: 10. Germline V gene data show CDR1 as LGHNT and CDR2 as FRNRAP. CDR3 in amino acids: CASGFGRDRGLGDTQYF. DNA for the CDR3: TGTGCTAGTGGTTTTGGAAGGGACAGGGGGCTGGGGGATACGCAGTATTTT.

V gene TRBV20-1 combines with J gene TRBJ2-7; D is ambiguous. The V gene lost 2 bases and the J gene lost 3 bases, with 5 bases spanning the gap. From germline, CDR1 is DFQATT and CDR2 SNEGSKA (reference sequence). The CDR3 is 11 amino acids. The CDR3 DNA is TGCAGTGCTAGATCGGGCTACGAGCAGTACTTC. Translation: CSARSGYEQYF.

Comments on this clone: At one end, the junction sequence differs from germline, possibly due to a read error. V is TRBV2 and J is TRBJ1-2, with D perhaps matching TRBD1 (6 bases). CDR3 length: 12 residues. Germline loops: CDR1 SNHLY, CDR2 FYNNEI. CDR3 coding DNA: TGTGCCAGCAGCGAAGCAGGGGATGGCTACACCTTC. Translated: CASSEAGDGYTF.

The J gene is TRBJ2-7, the V gene TRBV7-8; 8 bases map to TRBD1. The germline V gene encodes CDR1 SGHVS and CDR2 FQNEAQ. CDR3 length equals 16 residues. Losses at the gene ends were 1 base for V and 4 bases for J; bases not matched to a gene: 9. The CDR3 DNA is TGTGCCAGCAGCTTAGAGGGCGTTGGACAGGGTTACGAGCAGTACTTC. This encodes CASSLEGVGQGYEQYF. The full variable domain, rest sourced from reference TRBV7-8 and TRBJ2-7, is GAGVSQSPRYKVAKRGQDVALRCDPISGHVSLFWYQQALGQGPEFLTYFQNEAQLDKSGLPSDRFFAERPEGSVSTLKIQRTQQEDSAVYLCASSLEGVGQGYEQYFGPGTRLTVT.

V is TRBV6-6 and J is TRBJ1-5, with 10 bases that match TRBD1. V shed 2 bases, J shed 5 bases, and the junction held 3 bases outside the gene matches. Germline V gives CDR1 MNHNY, CDR2 SVGAGI (reference sequence). The CDR3 totals 15 residues. Here the CDR3 reads CASSYIGTGDQPQHF. In DNA form, the CDR3 reads TGTGCCAGCAGTTACATTGGGACAGGGGATCAGCCCCAGCATTTT.

The chain employs TRBV19 and TRBJ1-2, with D maybe TRBD1 (5 bases). This CDR3 comprises 14 residues. V gave up 10 bases and J gave up 4 bases, with 19 bases separating them. Germline CDR1 and CDR2: LNHDA and SQIVND (reference sequence). The CDR3: CATESREIVYGYTF. The CDR3 DNA follows: TGTGCCACCGAGTCCAGGGAAATCGTCTATGGCTACACCTTC. The entire variable domain, with the rest obtained from reference TRBV19 and TRBJ1-2, is as follows: DGGITQSPKYLFRKEGQNVTLSCEQNLNHDAMYWYRQDPGQGLRLIYYSQIVNDFQKGDIAEGYSVSREKKESFPLTVTSAQKNPTAFYLCATESREIVYGYTFGSGTRLTVV.

The chain uses TRBV4-2 and TRBJ2-7; 8 bases map to TRBD1. Germline-derived CDR1 and CDR2 are LGHNA and YNFKEQ. The CDR3 runs to 14 residues. V lost 4 bases and J lost 5; bases outside the gene matches: 7. CDR3 sequence (DNA): TGTGCCAGCAGCCGCGACAGGGGTAAGGACGAGCAGTACTTC. Translated, it gives CASSRDRGKDEQYF.

Judged by abundance, this clone is medium-sized. The chain carries TRBV6-2 or TRBV6-3 and TRBJ2-7; 7 bases match TRBD1. The V gene end was trimmed by 4 bases and the J gene end by 5 bases; junction bases not matched to a gene: 11. This CDR3 is built from 15 residues. CDR1 MNHEY and CDR2 SVGEGT come from the germline V gene. For the CDR3, the DNA is TGTGCCAGCAGTTTCGTACAGGGGCAAGTGGACGAGCAGTACTTC. This encodes CASSFVQGQVDEQYF.

The chain joins TRBV25-1 to TRBJ1-1; no firm D call. The germline V gene has CDR1 MGHDK and CDR2 SYGVNS. This CDR3 spans 13 amino acids. Trimming stripped 8 bases from V and 0 bases from J, with 10 bases between. As DNA, the CDR3 is TGTGCCAGCCAAACGACAATGAACACTGAAGCTTTCTTT. Encoded protein: CASQTTMNTEAFF.